This TCR beta chain was obtained from a study of T cell repertoires in cytomegalovirus infection. Study context: Carrying CMV and the relevant HLA type showed in public TCR beta signatures. General observations from the study: HLA-C-restricted CMV-specific TCR beta clonotypes prevailed in the ex vivo response.

TCRdb processed the reads anew with MiXCR; each CDR3 protein has one entry. The sample shows approximately 500,000 distinct CDR3 sequences, 16% of them seen only once. At least ten counts were recorded for this clonotype. Its antigen remains unknown. The CDR3 is 12 residues long. Germline CDR1 SGHAT, CDR2 FQNNGV. V lost 5 bases and J lost 8, with 10 bases in between. The V gene is TRBV11-2, the J gene TRBJ2-1; no clear D. Sample: CD8+ T cells from PBMCs. The origin of this receptor is a human donor in good health (CMV status not recorded). Some clones in this sample may be carry-over from other donors' samples. CDR3 in DNA: TGTGCCAGCAGCCAATTAACTGATGAGCAGTTCTTC. This encodes CASSQLTDEQFF.